This passage covers 23 T cell receptor beta chains from one sample sequenced in a study of shared clonotypes between healthy human individuals. Measured with immunoSEQ multiplex PCR; TCRdb has only the in-frame clones, and not every one. The data show approximately 1,000,000 clones, roughly 74% seen once. Sequencing was done on a sample of memory CD4+ T cells from PBMCs. Subset noted: CD45RA-negative fraction. All receptors come from a man between 18 and 35 years old in good health. Some clones in this sample may be carry-over from other donors' samples.

The rearrangement uses TRBV5-6 and TRBJ2-5, with 8 bases lining up with TRBD1. Trimming cost V 4 bases and J 4 bases; bases outside gene matches: 6. CDR1 is SGHDT and CDR2 is YYEEEE in the germline V gene. The CDR3 is made up of 14 amino acids. The DNA for the CDR3 is TGTGCCAGCAGCCCGAGCGACAGGGGAGAGACCCAGTACTTC. It yields the protein CASSPSDRGETQYF.

The chain combines TRBV11-3 with TRBJ2-7, with D tentatively TRBD1 or TRBD2 (5 bases each). The CDR3 is 14 residues long. CDR1 and CDR2 (germline): SGHNT, YENEEA. V lost 6 bases, J lost 3 bases, and 15 bases lay in between. CDR3 DNA: TGTGCCAGCAGTAAAGAGGGGCAGCGCTACGAGCAGTACTTC. Its translation: CASSKEGQRYEQYF.

The rearrangement uses TRBV19 and TRBJ1-3; D ambiguous. V lost 6 bases to trimming and J lost 3 bases, with 3 bases between them. The CDR3 covers 11 residues. Germline V gene lookup returns CDR1 LNHDA and CDR2 SQIVND (reference sequence). CDR3 sequence: CASRFGNTIYF. The CDR3 DNA sequence: TGTGCCAGTAGATTTGGAAACACCATATATTTT.

The chain uses TRBV14 and TRBJ1-1; D is unresolved. CDR3 length equals 13 residues. Trimming removed 4 bases from V and 0 bases from J, with 6 bases in between. The V gene's germline CDR1 is SGHDN and CDR2 FVKESK. CDR3 DNA: TGTGCCAGCAGCCTCGGCATGAACACTGAAGCTTTCTTT. It yields the protein CASSLGMNTEAFF.

The chain carries TRBV11-2 and TRBJ2-7; TRBD2 aligns across 10 bases. V was clipped by 2 bases and J by 3 bases; unmatched bases: 7. The CDR3 contains 16 residues. The germline CDR1 and CDR2 sequences are SGHAT and FQNNGV. Written as DNA, the CDR3 is TGTGCCAGCAGCTTACTAGCGGGGGCCAAAAACTACGAGCAGTACTTC. The encoded protein is CASSLLAGAKNYEQYF.

This clone occurred a few times. V gene TRBV4-2 combines with J gene TRBJ2-5; TRBD2 aligns across 11 bases. Per germline, CDR1 LGHNA and CDR2 YNFKEQ. The CDR3 is 15 residues long. With 5 bases clipped from V and 2 bases from J, the junction kept 4 bases outside the gene matches. CDR3 coding DNA: TGTGCCAGCAGCGCGACTAGCGGGAATCAAGAGACCCAGTACTTC. Translation: CASSATSGNQETQYF.

V and J are TRBV5-1 and TRBJ2-5, with 7 bases aligning to TRBD1. V was clipped by 4 bases and J by 1 base; unmatched bases: 7. Germline loops: CDR1 SGHRS, CDR2 YFSETQ. The CDR3 length is 15 residues. DNA of the CDR3: TGCGCCAGCAGCCCAGAGACAGGGCCCCAAGAGACCCAGTACTTC. As protein: CASSPETGPQETQYF.

Note on this clone: Other nucleotide sequences from this sample produce the same CDR3. This chain joins TRBV5-1 and TRBJ1-1, with D uncertain. Per the germline V gene, CDR1 is SGHRS and CDR2 is YFSETQ. V gave up 0 bases and J gave up 4 bases, with 7 bases separating them. The CDR3 consists of 13 residues. Written as DNA, the CDR3 is TGCGCCAGCAGCTTGGGCGGCCTCACTGAAGCTTTCTTT. Translation gives CASSLGGLTEAFF.

The V gene is TRBV6-1, the J gene TRBJ2-7, with TRBD2 matching over 8 bases. The CDR3 extends over 15 amino acids. Losses at the gene ends were 4 bases for V and 2 bases for J; bases not matched to a gene: 7. Germline V gene lookup returns CDR1 MNHNS and CDR2 SASEGT. The CDR3 loop is CASSVSGVGTYEQYF. The DNA of the CDR3 is TGTGCCAGCAGTGTTAGCGGGGTGGGGACCTACGAGCAGTACTTC.

The chain has TRBV6-1 and TRBJ2-7; 9 bases align to TRBD2. The CDR3 spans 15 residues. Germline values: CDR1 MNHNS, CDR2 SASEGT. The V gene end was trimmed by 2 bases and the J gene end by 4 bases; junction bases not matched to a gene: 6. The CDR3 sequence: CASSESGTSFYEQYF. CDR3 DNA: TGTGCCAGCAGTGAATCCGGGACTAGCTTTTACGAGCAGTACTTC.

The chain has TRBV28 and TRBJ2-7; D may correspond to TRBD1 or TRBD2 (5 bases each). The CDR3 consists of 15 residues. The germline gives CDR1 MDHEN, CDR2 SYDVKM. V dropped 5 bases and J dropped 1 base, with 15 bases sitting between them. CDR3 sequence: CASSDPPWGSYEQYF. Written as DNA, the CDR3 is TGTGCCAGCAGTGATCCGCCTTGGGGGTCCTACGAGCAGTACTTC.

This clone has more than one count but fewer than ten. The chain carries TRBV12-5 and TRBJ1-3; 7 bases align to TRBD1. V lost 5 bases to trimming and J lost 9 bases; unmatched junction nucleotides: 7. The CDR3 extends over 13 amino acids. From germline, CDR1 is LGHNT and CDR2 FRNRAP. The CDR3 sequence: CASGTRQGGTIYF. CDR3 in DNA: TGTGCTAGTGGTACAAGACAGGGTGGCACCATATATTTT.

The chain is built from TRBV5-4 and TRBJ1-5; possibly TRBD1 for D (5 bases). The V end lost 1 base, the J end lost 4 bases, and 12 bases lay between the germline ends. The CDR3 extends over 15 amino acids. Germline CDR1 is SGHNT and CDR2 is YYREEE (reference sequence). Here the CDR3 reads CASSLRTQVNQPQHF. DNA for the CDR3: TGTGCCAGCAGCTTGAGAACACAGGTAAATCAGCCCCAGCATTTT.

This chain connects TRBV7-3 to TRBJ1-1; TRBD1 might be the D (5 bases). The CDR3 has 13 residues. The V gene's germline CDR1 is SGHTA and CDR2 FQGTGA. Trimming took off 2 bases at V and 5 bases at J, with 9 bases between the two ends. CDR3 bases: TGTGCCAGCAGCTTAGGGGCCGGGACTGAAGCTTTCTTT. It yields the protein CASSLGAGTEAFF. The full variable domain, in which reference TRBV7-3 and TRBJ1-1 provide the parts outside the CDR3, is GAGVSQTPSNKVTEKGKYVELRCDPISGHTALYWYRQSLGQGPEFLIYFQGTGAADDSGLPNDRFFAVRPEGSVSTLKIQRTERGDSAVYLCASSLGAGTEAFFGQGTRLTVV.

V gene TRBV7-2 combines with J gene TRBJ1-4; weak D call: TRBD1 (6 bases). The CDR3 contains 16 residues. With 1 base removed from V and 11 bases from J, the gap between germline ends came to 20 bases. Germline loops: CDR1 SGHTA, CDR2 FQGNSA. The CDR3 spells CASSLGLRGAGTKLFF. The CDR3 DNA reads as TGTGCCAGCAGCTTAGGTTTGCGGGGGGCGGGAACGAAACTGTTTTTT.

The V gene is TRBV7-3, the J gene TRBJ2-7, with a weak D call TRBD2 (7 bases). In germline, CDR1 is SGHTA, CDR2 FQGTGA. The CDR3 runs 15 residues. The V and J ends lost 5 bases and 1 base respectively, with 15 bases between them. The chain's CDR3 is CASSPGGRRSYEQYF. In nucleotides, the CDR3 is TGTGCCAGCAGCCCGGGGGGCAGGCGTTCCTACGAGCAGTACTTC.

This clone came up a few times. A much larger clone differs from this one at a single base, so this may be a read error. The sample has other DNA sequences that encode this CDR3 too. This sequence joins TRBV7-3 and TRBJ2-2; D gene uncertain. V shed 2 bases and J shed 1 base, with 2 bases lying between them. The CDR3 is 13 residues long. The germline V gene encodes CDR1 SGHTA and CDR2 FQGTGA. The CDR3 sequence is CASSLRNTGELFF. As DNA, the CDR3 is TGTGCCAGCAGCTTACGGAACACCGGGGAGCTGTTTTTT.

There are a few counts of this clone. Other DNA sequences in the sample encode the same CDR3. The chain couples TRBV10-3 to TRBJ2-5; the D call may be TRBD1 or TRBD2 (7 bases each). CDR3 length: 13 amino acids. Germline lookup yields CDR1 ENHRY and CDR2 SYGVKD. The V end was cut by 4 bases, the J end by 3 bases, with 9 bases between. CDR3 DNA sequence: TGTGCCATCAGTGCAGGGGGGGAAGAGACCCAGTACTTC. It specifies CAISAGGEETQYF.

The CDR3 DNA is TGTGCCAGCAGCTCCTACCACGGAGGCTACGAGCAGTACTTC. Its protein product is CASSSYHGGYEQYF. This chain connects TRBV9 to TRBJ2-7; possible D gene TRBD2, 5 bases. Germline loops: CDR1 SGDLS, CDR2 YYNGEE. The CDR3 extends over 14 amino acids. Trimming left V 4 bases short and J 3 bases short, with 14 bases between.

The chain is built from TRBV6-5 and TRBJ2-7; D tentatively fits TRBD1 or TRBD2 (5 bases each). Trimming cost V 6 bases and J 6 bases, with 21 bases left between them. Germline CDR1 MNHEY, CDR2 SVGAGI. This CDR3 contains 15 residues. The CDR3: CASRPSEGFGSEQYF. The CDR3 nucleotides are TGTGCCAGCAGACCCAGTGAGGGGTTTGGGAGCGAGCAGTACTTC.

The gene calls are TRBV2 and TRBJ2-5, with unresolved D. Per germline, CDR1 SNHLY and CDR2 FYNNEI. CDR3 length: 12 residues. The germline V and J ends were trimmed by 6 bases and 5 bases, with 10 bases remaining between them. The CDR3, as DNA: TGTGCCAGCAGCCCCAGCCGTGAGACCCAGTACTTC. Protein sequence: CASSPSRETQYF.

The rearrangement uses TRBV20-1 and TRBJ2-7; D unresolved. V was pared by 6 bases and J by 5 bases, with 11 bases between. The germline V gene encodes CDR1 DFQATT and CDR2 SNEGSKA (reference sequence). CDR3 length: 11 amino acids. The CDR3 DNA reads as TGCAGTGCGCCCGCCCCGAACGAGCAGTACTTC. It translates to CSAPAPNEQYF.

The chain couples TRBV28 to TRBJ2-7, with no clear D. Germline-derived CDR1 and CDR2 are MDHEN and SYDVKM. The CDR3 consists of 12 residues. V lost 6 bases and J lost 3, with 9 bases in between. DNA for the CDR3: TGTGCCAGCAGCCGGCGCAACTACGAGCAGTACTTC. This gives the protein CASSRRNYEQYF. The full variable domain, completed using reference TRBV28 and TRBJ2-7, is DVKVTQSSRYLVKRTGEKVFLECVQDMDHENMFWYRQDPGLGLRLIYFSYDVKMKEKGDIPEGYSVSREKKERFSLILESASTNQTSMYLCASSRRNYEQYFGPGTRLTVT.